This record concerns one TCR beta chain sequence. Its antigen target is currently unknown. No much larger clonotype is one base removed from it; base qualities were not supplied. CDR1 and CDR2 are read off the germline V gene as SNHLY and FYNNEI. Unmatched junction bases come to 3, with V trimmed by 6 bases and J by 2 bases. Reading from cysteine to phenylalanine, the CDR3 counts 14 amino acids. Just the 42-base CDR3 DNA is kept, in frame starting at base 1. This specimen comes from a study of blood T cell repertoires in COVID-19 (dated by TCRdb to about 2020). As for the study more broadly: The collaborator samples originated in the United States, Italy and Spain and spanned the acute and convalescent phases of COVID-19. Deeply sampled blood TCRbeta repertoires from subjects exposed to, actively infected with, or recovered from COVID-19 were included in the dataset. Where HLA class I and class II types were available, the types were taken from metadata supplied by the sample provider, not from assay-based typing. Samples were obtained from the ongoing ImmuneRACE study (first 160 participants) and from about 1,300 subjects provided by 6 global collaborators. The prospective study material was composed of cDNA or gDNA derived from T cells, B-cell-depleted T cells, or PBMCs. The repertoires were released in a freely available public database intended as a resource for research on the immune response to SARS-CoV-2. Nearly every sample came with metadata listing a de-identified subject ID, COVID-19 status, age in years and sex. Study-wide conclusions, independent of this receptor: The amount of clinical and demographic metadata varied by source and participant and was provided uncurated.

Collaborating institutions collected whole blood in K2EDTA tubes following their own protocols. Collaborator samples were shipped for TCRbeta analysis as frozen whole blood, isolated PBMCs, or DNA extracted from either sample type. TCRbeta CDR3 regions were amplified from genomic DNA using the immunoSEQ Assay, a bias-controlled multiplex PCR. Regarding the original processing steps: Nucleated cell counts per sample were estimated from amplification of reference gene primers within the assay. Sequence reads were collapsed and filtered to measure the absolute abundance of every unique TCRbeta CDR3 rearrangement. For each sample, productive Simpson clonality was calculated as the square root of Simpson's diversity index over productive rearrangements. Held by TCRdb, this immuneACCESS table contains in-frame sequences only and omits some clones. Under half of the omission traces to an unresolved V gene where checked; the cause of the rest is unknown. V and J calls and clone size come straight from that table; D and trimming were deduced from the DNA. For this sample the table gives around 70,000 clones, of which about 92% were detected only once. Approximately 1.5% of the sample is in the top ten clones.

The chain employs TRBV2 and TRBJ1-5; 8 central nucleotides agree with TRBD1. The TCR was taken from a man aged 50 or older with acute or convalescent COVID-19. The sample comprised peripheral blood. The nucleotides read TGTGCCAGCAGGGACAGGGAGGGCAATCAGCCCCAGCATTTT. Translation gives CASRDREGNQPQHF. The CDR3, completed at both ends by the reference TRBV2 and TRBJ1-5 genes, gives the full variable domain EPEVTQTPSHQVTQMGQEVILRCVPISNHLYFYWYRQILGQKVEFLVSFYNNEISEKSEIFDDQFSVERPDGSNFTLKIRSTKLEDSAMYFCASRDREGNQPQHFGDGTRLSIL.